This is a list of T cell receptor beta chains from one sample in a study of T cell responses to AZD1222 COVID-19 vaccine. The assay was immunoSEQ multiplex PCR, and TCRdb's table has in-frame clones only and misses some. Among roughly 200,000 clones listed, approximately 91% were seen once. The material sequenced was peripheral blood, taken 28 days after the second AZD1222 dose. Receptors were obtained from an adult who received the AZD1222 COVID-19 vaccine. CDR3s include the opening cysteine and the closing phenylalanine or tryptophan. Fields, in order: clone size, V gene, D gene, J gene, CDR3 DNA, CDR3 protein. D genes are given only for firm matches. A row's size may be missing; if present it is once, few, many or a size class.

clone_size: once; v_call: TRBV7-9; d_call: TRBD1; j_call: TRBJ1-2; cdr3_nt: TGTGCCAGCAGCTCGGACAGGGACGGGTATGGCTACACCTTC; cdr3_aa: CASSSDRDGYGYTF
clone_size: .; v_call: TRBV7-3; d_call: .; j_call: TRBJ2-1; cdr3_nt: TGTGCCAGCAGCTTAACGGGTTCGCGGGGGCGATCCAATGAGCAGTTCTTC; cdr3_aa: CASSLTGSRGRSNEQFF
clone_size: .; v_call: TRBV6-5; d_call: .; j_call: TRBJ2-7; cdr3_nt: TGTGCCAGCAGTCCCGACAAATACTACGAGCAGTACTTC; cdr3_aa: CASSPDKYYEQYF
clone_size: .; v_call: TRBV13; d_call: .; j_call: TRBJ2-1; cdr3_nt: TGTGCCAGCAGCTCCAAGGGGCCGAGAGTTTACAATGAGCAGTTCTTC; cdr3_aa: CASSSKGPRVYNEQFF
clone_size: .; v_call: TRBV19; d_call: .; j_call: TRBJ1-1; cdr3_nt: TGTGCCAGTAGTATAGTAGGCCGAGCGAACACTGAAGCTTTCTTT; cdr3_aa: CASSIVGRANTEAFF
clone_size: .; v_call: TRBV15; d_call: .; j_call: TRBJ1-4; cdr3_nt: TGTGCCACCAGCAGAGAACAGGGAGGGGAAAAACTGTTTTTT; cdr3_aa: CATSREQGGEKLFF
clone_size: .; v_call: TRBV10-1; d_call: .; j_call: TRBJ2-3; cdr3_nt: TGCGCCAGCAGTGAGTCGACTGGCACAGATACGCAGTATTTT; cdr3_aa: CASSESTGTDTQYF
clone_size: .; v_call: TRBV4-1; d_call: .; j_call: TRBJ1-5; cdr3_nt: TGCGCCAGCAGCCAAGTATTAGTCCAAAGTAGACAGCCCCAGCATTTT; cdr3_aa: CASSQVLVQSRQPQHF
clone_size: .; v_call: TRBV7-9; d_call: TRBD1; j_call: TRBJ1-3; cdr3_nt: TGTGCCAGCAGCCTGGGGGACAGCTCTGGAAACACCATATATTTT; cdr3_aa: CASSLGDSSGNTIYF
clone_size: .; v_call: TRBV2; d_call: .; j_call: TRBJ1-6; cdr3_nt: TGTGCCAGCAGTGAAGAGCAGGGTAATTCACCCCTCCACTTT; cdr3_aa: CASSEEQGNSPLHF